The 28 T cell receptor beta chains presented below share a single source sample, sequenced in a study of CD8+CD57+ T cells in acquired aplastic anemia. CDR3 and TCR beta VDJ profiling relied on a genomic DNA template. From the reads, TCRdb called clonotypes with MiXCR, one entry per CDR3 protein. The sample has over 150,000 distinct CDR3 sequences, roughly 48% seen once. The sequenced material came from sorted CD4+, CD8+, or CD8+CD57+ T cells (not recorded which) from PBMCs. The receptors derive from a human donor in good health.

The rearrangement joins TRBV20-1 to TRBJ1-6; D possibly corresponds to TRBD1 (6 bases). This CDR3 has 12 residues. V was cut by 3 bases and J by 9 bases, with 9 bases left in between. Germline V gene lookup returns CDR1 DFQATT and CDR2 SNEGSKA (reference sequence). CDR3 loop: CSARDSTSPLHF. The CDR3 bases are TGCAGTGCTAGGGACAGCACTTCACCCCTCCACTTT.

This clonotype has a count of ten or more. This chain connects TRBV5-1 to TRBJ2-1, with 12 positions matching TRBD2. This CDR3 has 17 residues. V shed 2 bases and J 5 bases; nucleotides not matched to a gene: 8. Per the germline V gene, CDR1 is SGHRS and CDR2 is YFSETQ. CDR3 sequence (DNA): TGCGCCAGCAGCTTCTGGACTAGCGGGATGGGGGACAATGAGCAGTTCTTC. It specifies CASSFWTSGMGDNEQFF.

This clonotype was seen only once. This chain joins TRBV11-2 and TRBJ2-1; 11 bases fit TRBD2. This CDR3 contains 15 residues. Per the germline V gene, CDR1 is SGHAT and CDR2 is FQNNGV. J lost 4 bases, V lost 7 bases, and 6 bases had no gene match. The CDR3 spells CASTLAGVRYNEQFF. The CDR3 DNA follows: TGTGCCAGCACACTAGCGGGAGTTCGGTACAATGAGCAGTTCTTC.

V is TRBV19 and J is TRBJ1-5, with TRBD1 matching 10 bases. Germline loops: CDR1 LNHDA, CDR2 SQIVND (reference sequence). The ends lost 6 bases at V and 2 bases at J; junction bases unmatched: 4. The CDR3 is 15 amino acids. This CDR3 reads CASRGQGLGNQPQHF. CDR3 DNA: TGTGCCAGTAGGGGACAGGGGCTCGGCAATCAGCCCCAGCATTTT.

This clonotype was found a few times. The chain joins TRBV12-3 or TRBV12-4 to TRBJ1-1, with D perhaps TRBD1 (5 bases). Trimming removed 8 bases at V and 1 base at J, with 20 bases between. The CDR3 has 16 residues. The CDR3, as DNA: TGTGCCAGCCTCCCCAAGGGTTCGGGGGAGAACACTGAAGCTTTCTTT. The encoded protein is CASLPKGSGENTEAFF.

The genes are TRBV7-6 and TRBJ2-7; D may be TRBD1 (6 bases). Germline CDR1 is SGHVS and CDR2 is FNYEAQ. V dropped 2 bases and J dropped 5 bases, with 13 bases sitting between them. The CDR3 is made up of 14 amino acids. DNA of the CDR3: TGTGCCAGCAGCTTATTTGGGGGCGCAGACGAGCAGTACTTC. It yields the protein CASSLFGGADEQYF.

The chain couples TRBV9 to TRBJ1-5; D gene uncertain. CDR1 SGDLS and CDR2 YYNGEE come from the germline V gene. With 0 bases removed from V and 1 base from J, the gap between germline ends came to 5 bases. CDR3 length: 14 residues. In DNA form, the CDR3 reads TGTGCCAGCAGCGTAGGAGGGAGCAATCAGCCCCAGCATTTT. Its translation is CASSVGGSNQPQHF.

Many counts were recorded for this clonotype. The J gene is TRBJ1-1, the V gene TRBV2; D is uncertain. The V and J ends lost 9 bases and 1 base respectively, with 6 bases between them. This CDR3 is 11 amino acids long. Germline assignment: CDR1 SNHLY and CDR2 FYNNEI. DNA for the CDR3: TGTGCCAGTCCTTCGAACACTGAAGCTTTCTTT. Its translation: CASPSNTEAFF.

The rearrangement links TRBV6-5 to TRBJ2-7; 9 nucleotides align to TRBD1. CDR3 size: 16 residues. The V gene end was trimmed by 4 bases and the J gene end by 6 bases; junction bases not matched to a gene: 13. Germline CDR1 and CDR2: MNHEY and SVGAGI. In DNA, the CDR3 is TGTGCCAGCAGTTCCACCACCGGGACAGGGCGGCTCGAGCAGTACTTC. Amino acids: CASSSTTGTGRLEQYF.

This clonotype was recorded many times. This chain uses TRBV9 with TRBJ1-1; D not resolved. Germline CDR1 and CDR2: SGDLS and YYNGEE. The germline V and J ends were trimmed by 6 bases and 1 base, with 16 bases remaining between them. The CDR3 sequence is 15 residues long. The CDR3 DNA is TGTGCCAGCACCCCCTCCGGAGGCTGGAACACTGAAGCTTTCTTT. This gives the protein CASTPSGGWNTEAFF.

This clonotype was recorded a few times. V is TRBV28 and J is TRBJ2-1; 7 bases align to TRBD2. Germline trimming cut 8 bases from V and 5 bases from J; bases unmatched to any gene: 3. This CDR3 region has 12 residues. Germline V gives CDR1 MDHEN, CDR2 SYDVKM. CDR3 region: CASWDYDNEQFF. The CDR3 coding sequence is TGTGCCAGCTGGGACTATGACAATGAGCAGTTCTTC.

This clonotype showed up many times. This chain links TRBV20-1 with TRBJ2-3, with 7 bases that match TRBD1. After removal of 6 bases from V and 1 base from J, the junction contained 10 bases not matched to a gene. The CDR3 runs 15 residues. Germline V gene lookup returns CDR1 DFQATT and CDR2 SNEGSKA (reference sequence). CDR3 residues: CSAIQQGSGTDTQYF. The CDR3 DNA reads as TGCAGTGCAATACAACAGGGGTCGGGCACAGATACGCAGTATTTT.

This clonotype was counted ten times or more. In DNA form, the CDR3 reads TGCGCCAGCAGCTTGGAGGGAGGGCGTAATTCACCCCTCCACTTT. Translation gives CASSLEGGRNSPLHF. The V and J genes are TRBV5-1 and TRBJ1-6; D gene ambiguous. The ends were cut back, 0 bases at V and 6 bases at J, with 10 bases in the middle. This CDR3 has 15 residues. Germline assignment: CDR1 SGHRS and CDR2 YFSETQ.

The chain has TRBV7-8 and TRBJ1-2, with a tentative D call TRBD1 (5 bases). There are 14 residues in the CDR3. CDR1 is SGHVS and CDR2 is FQNEAQ in the germline V gene. V was pared by 4 bases and J by 2 bases, with 11 bases between. The CDR3 nucleotides are TGTGCCAGCAGCTCCCCAGGGCTAAACTATGGCTACACCTTC. It translates to CASSSPGLNYGYTF.

V and J are TRBV5-5 and TRBJ2-7; possible D gene TRBD2, 5 bases. The germline gives CDR1 SGHKS, CDR2 YYEKEE (reference sequence). V shed 5 bases and J shed 5 bases, with 14 bases lying between them. This CDR3 comprises 13 residues. The CDR3 DNA reads TGTGCCAGCAGTATCACTAGTTATGACGAGCAGTACTTC. This translates into CASSITSYDEQYF.

This clonotype appeared many times. This rearrangement joins TRBV9 to TRBJ2-1, with 8 nucleotides matching TRBD2. Germline assignment: CDR1 SGDLS and CDR2 YYNGEE. The junction had 7 bases not matched to a gene; V was cut back by 0 bases and J by 8 bases. The CDR3 totals 15 residues. CDR3 nucleotides: TGTGCCAGCAGCGTAGATCCAGCGGGGGCGGATGAGCAGTTCTTC. Residues: CASSVDPAGADEQFF.

Many counts were recorded for this clonotype. The chain joins TRBV5-1 to TRBJ1-1; 11 bases fit TRBD1. Trimming at V came to 5 bases and at J to 4 bases, leaving 4 bases not matched to a gene. Germline V gives CDR1 SGHRS, CDR2 YFSETQ. This CDR3 is built from 14 residues. Here the CDR3 reads CASRWTGGFTEAFF. CDR3 in DNA: TGCGCCAGCAGGTGGACAGGGGGCTTCACTGAAGCTTTCTTT.

Concerning this clonotype: Germline is not matched at one junction end, which may reflect a read error. J is TRBJ2-7 and V is TRBV10-3; D is unresolved. The germline CDR1 and CDR2 sequences are ENHRY and SYGVKD. The CDR3 has 12 amino acids. CDR3 region: CASSEARYERYF. The CDR3 bases are TGTGCCAGCAGTGAAGCCCGCTACGAGCGGTACTTC.

The genes are TRBV11-1 and TRBJ2-1, with TRBD2 matching over 7 bases. Per the germline V gene, CDR1 is SGHAT and CDR2 is FQDESV (reference sequence). J was trimmed by 5 bases and V by 5 bases; bases with no gene match: 9. The CDR3 is 15 residues long. CDR3 loop: CASSRAASGHNEQFF. CDR3 nucleotides: TGTGCCAGCAGCCGAGCGGCTAGCGGTCACAATGAGCAGTTCTTC.

The V and J genes are TRBV2 and TRBJ2-7; TRBD1 or TRBD2 may be the D gene (7 bases each). Germline CDR1 and CDR2: SNHLY and FYNNEI. This CDR3 spans 17 amino acids. The CDR3 region has the DNA TGTGCAGCCGCACCAAGGGGGCGGGGGCTGAGCTCCTACGAGCAGTACTTC. Protein: CAAAPRGRGLSSYEQYF. The entire variable domain, with the rest obtained from reference TRBV2 and TRBJ2-7, is as follows: EPEVTQTPSHQVTQMGQEVILRCVPISNHLYFYWYRQILGQKVEFLVSFYNNEISEKSEIFDDQFSVERPDGSNFTLKIRSTKLEDSAMYFCAAAPRGRGLSSYEQYFGPGTRLTVT.

The J gene is TRBJ2-7, the V gene TRBV2, with 9 bases aligning to TRBD1. Germline V gene lookup returns CDR1 SNHLY and CDR2 FYNNEI. J was trimmed by 3 bases and V by 6 bases; bases with no gene match: 6. There are 14 residues in the CDR3. Written as DNA, the CDR3 is TGTGCCAGCAGCTCCGGGACAGGGTACTACGAGCAGTACTTC. Its protein product is CASSSGTGYYEQYF.

This clonotype was picked up many times. V and J are TRBV5-5 and TRBJ1-1, with D hard to call. CDR1 is SGHKS and CDR2 is YYEKEE in the germline V gene (reference sequence). The CDR3 sequence is 15 residues long. V was pared by 2 bases and J by 1 base, with 12 bases between. The CDR3 loop reads CASSFASAGNTEAFF. The CDR3 DNA sequence: TGTGCCAGCAGCTTTGCGTCAGCTGGGAACACTGAAGCTTTCTTT.

To note about this clonotype: Just one base apart from a much larger clone, this may be a read error. The chain recombines TRBV9 with TRBJ2-3; possibly TRBD1 for D (5 bases). This CDR3 contains 12 residues. Germline V gene lookup returns CDR1 SGDLS and CDR2 YYNGEE. CDR3 protein: CASSRATGTQYF. For the CDR3, the DNA is TGTGCCAGCAGCCGGGCCACAGGTACGCAGTATTTT.

This clonotype was recorded many times. V gene TRBV6-6 combines with J gene TRBJ2-7; D is undetermined. The CDR3 extends over 15 amino acids. With 2 bases removed from V and 0 bases from J, the gap between germline ends came to 11 bases. The germline gives CDR1 MNHNY, CDR2 SVGAGI (reference sequence). The CDR3 here is CASSYTRDVSYEQYF. The CDR3 DNA is TGTGCCAGCAGTTACACCCGCGATGTCTCCTACGAGCAGTACTTC.

V gene TRBV18 combines with J gene TRBJ1-4; D call uncertain. The CDR3 is 12 residues long. The ends were cut back, 3 bases at V and 8 bases at J, with 7 bases in the middle. Germline-derived CDR1 and CDR2 are KGHSH and LQKENI. CDR3 sequence: CASSPQEEKLFF. CDR3 DNA: TGTGCCAGCTCACCCCAGGAGGAAAAACTGTTTTTT.

This clonotype was recorded once. The V gene is TRBV20-1, the J gene TRBJ2-3, with a tentative D call TRBD2 (5 bases). Germline V gene sequence: CDR1 DFQATT, CDR2 SNEGSKA (reference sequence). This CDR3 spans 13 amino acids. The V end was cut by 5 bases, the J end by 0 bases, with 9 bases between. The CDR3 loop reads CSARTPSTDTQYF. In DNA, the CDR3 is TGCAGTGCTCGGACTCCTAGCACAGATACGCAGTATTTT.

This clonotype occurred many times. The chain joins TRBV20-1 to TRBJ1-6; 8 positions agree with TRBD1. V shed 6 bases, J shed 7 bases, and the junction held 5 bases outside the gene matches. CDR1 DFQATT and CDR2 SNEGSKA come from the germline V gene (reference sequence). This CDR3 has 13 amino acids. This CDR3 reads CSALTGGNSPLHF. The CDR3 coding sequence is TGCAGTGCGCTCACAGGGGGGAATTCACCCCTCCACTTT.

This clonotype was seen ten or more times. V and J are TRBV10-3 and TRBJ2-5, with TRBD2 identical over 13 bases. V dropped 2 bases and J dropped 1; count of bases not matched to a gene: 7. The CDR3 runs 18 residues. Germline V gene data show CDR1 as ENHRY and CDR2 as SYGVKD. In nucleotides, the CDR3 is TGTGCCATCAGTGAGCCACTCGGGACTAGCGGGGCCCAAGAGACCCAGTACTTC. Its protein is CAISEPLGTSGAQETQYF.